The rows below give T cell receptor beta chains drawn from one sample of a study of T-cell reconstitution after alpha-beta-depleted transplantation in children. Using its own MiXCR run on the PCR reads, TCRdb lists one record per CDR3 protein. The sample shows 300,000 to 400,000 distinct CDR3 sequences, 13% of them seen only once. Sequenced material: PBMCs, taken from the stem cell graft. Receptors were obtained from a human donor who donated a stem cell graft to a child with Fanconi anemia. CDR3s include the opening cysteine and the closing phenylalanine or tryptophan. A D gene is named only where the DNA matches it firmly. Rows may omit the clone size; those that give it use once, few, many or a size class.

j_call cdr3_length clone_size d_call v_call cdr3_aa cdr3_nt
TRBJ2-5 16 . TRBD2 TRBV7-7 CASSLAPAGGLETQYF TGTGCTAGCAGCTTAGCGCCGGCGGGGGGATTAGAGACCCAGTACTTC
TRBJ2-1 13 few . TRBV2 CASSFVPANEQFF TGTGCCAGCAGCTTTGTCCCGGCTAATGAGCAGTTCTTC
TRBJ2-3 14 . . TRBV7-9 CASSLEGLPDTQYF TGTGCCAGCAGCTTAGAGGGGTTACCAGATACGCAGTATTTT
TRBJ2-3 15 . TRBD2 TRBV20-1 CSARDPAGVADTQYF TGCAGTGCTAGAGATCCGGCGGGGGTAGCAGATACGCAGTATTTT
TRBJ1-2 13 many . TRBV12-3/TRBV12-4 CASSQWGSYGYTF TGTGCCAGCAGCCAGTGGGGCAGCTATGGCTACACCTTC
TRBJ2-3 17 . TRBD1 TRBV7-7 CASSFSGRDRGPDTQYF TGTGCTAGCAGCTTCAGTGGCCGGGACAGGGGCCCAGATACGCAGTATTTT
TRBJ2-2 17 . TRBD2 TRBV27 CASRMGLAGGVPGELFF TGTGCCAGCAGGATGGGACTAGCGGGGGGGGTCCCCGGGGAGCTGTTTTTT
TRBJ1-3 15 few . TRBV12-3/TRBV12-4 CASSTPERAGNTIYF TGTGCCAGCAGCACCCCAGAGAGGGCTGGAAACACCATATATTTT
TRBJ1-2 15 few . TRBV18 CASSPSTDLYYGYTF TGTGCCAGCTCACCTTCAACGGACCTCTACTATGGCTACACCTTC
TRBJ2-2 14 many . TRBV12-3/TRBV12-4 CASSFSDSAGELFF TGTGCCAGCAGTTTCTCGGACAGTGCCGGGGAGCTGTTTTTT
TRBJ1-6 15 . . TRBV6-1 CASSPRGRAGSPLHF TGTGCCAGCAGTCCCCGGGGGAGGGCTGGATCACCCCTCCACTTT
TRBJ1-5 15 . . TRBV4-2 CASSQRGHNDQPQHF TGTGCCAGCAGCCAACGGGGGCATAACGATCAGCCCCAGCATTTT
TRBJ2-1 13 few TRBD2 TRBV30 CAWTSGSYNEQFF TGTGCCTGGACTAGCGGCTCCTACAATGAGCAGTTCTTC
TRBJ2-1 15 few . TRBV12-3/TRBV12-4 CASSRGAGRHNEQFF TGTGCCAGCAGTCGGGGGGCGGGGAGGCACAATGAGCAGTTCTTC
TRBJ2-5 13 . TRBD1 TRBV7-8 CASSSDRLGTQYF TGTGCCAGCAGCTCGGACAGGTTAGGGACCCAGTACTTC
TRBJ1-1 14 . TRBD1 TRBV12-3/TRBV12-4 CASSSTTGQKGAFF TGTGCCAGCAGTTCAACAACGGGACAGAAAGGGGCTTTCTTT
TRBJ1-1 16 . TRBD1 TRBV3-1 CASSLGQGAWGTEAFF TGTGCCAGCAGCCTCGGACAGGGGGCATGGGGCACTGAAGCTTTCTTT
TRBJ1-5 13 few . TRBV27 CASSRAANQPQHF TGTGCCAGCAGCCGGGCCGCCAATCAGCCCCAGCATTTT
TRBJ1-5 13 . . TRBV10-2 CASSGQWVQPQHF TGCGCCAGCAGTGGACAGTGGGTTCAGCCCCAGCATTTT
TRBJ2-3 14 . . TRBV18 CASSPVGVADTQYF TGTGCCAGCTCACCTGTCGGTGTGGCAGATACGCAGTATTTT
TRBJ1-1 14 few . TRBV4-1 CASSQEEGLAEAFF TGCGCCAGCAGCCAAGAGGAGGGGCTGGCTGAAGCTTTCTTT
TRBJ1-2 13 few . TRBV12-3/TRBV12-4 CASTVGGSYGYTF TGTGCCAGCACCGTGGGGGGTTCCTATGGCTACACCTTC
TRBJ2-2 14 many . TRBV20-1 CSARGGQNTGELFF TGCAGTGCTAGGGGGGGGCAGAACACCGGGGAGCTGTTTTTT
TRBJ1-5 14 . . TRBV20-1 CSASFGFGNQPQHF TGCAGTGCTAGCTTCGGGTTCGGCAATCAGCCCCAGCATTTT
TRBJ1-2 12 many . TRBV12-3/TRBV12-4 CASSFGNYGYTF TGTGCCAGCAGTTTTGGTAACTATGGCTACACCTTC
TRBJ2-3 15 . . TRBV11-2 CASSLDGGAGDTQYF TGTGCCAGCAGCTTAGATGGGGGGGCCGGAGATACGCAGTATTTT
TRBJ1-1 14 . . TRBV4-2 CASSQGGGQGEAFF TGTGCCAGCAGCCAAGGGGGGGGGCAGGGTGAAGCTTTCTTT
TRBJ1-4 14 few . TRBV20-1 CSARGGPNGEKLFF TGCAGTGCTAGAGGCGGCCCTAATGGGGAAAAACTGTTTTTT
TRBJ2-1 13 many . TRBV7-2 CASSLADSNEQFF TGTGCCAGCAGCTTAGCGGACAGTAATGAGCAGTTCTTC
TRBJ1-5 14 many . TRBV4-3 CASSLDRSDQPQHF TGCGCCAGCAGCCTCGACAGGAGTGATCAGCCCCAGCATTTT
TRBJ2-3 14 . . TRBV28 CASSLRRNTDTQYF TGTGCCAGCAGTTTAAGGCGGAACACAGATACGCAGTATTTT
TRBJ1-5 13 few . TRBV20-1 CSAAEGQDQPQHF TGCAGTGCCGCGGAGGGGCAAGATCAGCCCCAGCATTTT
TRBJ2-2 17 . . TRBV20-1 CSANRSDNKGSSGELFF TGCAGTGCTAACCGGTCGGACAATAAAGGGTCGTCCGGGGAGCTGTTTTTT
TRBJ2-2 14 few . TRBV9 CASSAPINTGELFF TGTGCCAGCAGCGCACCCATTAACACCGGGGAGCTGTTTTTT
TRBJ1-2 14 . . TRBV12-3/TRBV12-4 CASRGVISPYGYTF TGTGCCAGCAGGGGAGTTATCTCCCCCTATGGCTACACCTTC
TRBJ2-7 12 . . TRBV2 CASSEQIYEQYF TGTGCCAGCAGTGAACAGATCTACGAGCAGTACTTC
TRBJ1-2 13 . TRBD1 TRBV6-1 CASSRQGADGYTF TGTGCCAGCAGTCGCCAGGGGGCGGATGGCTACACCTTC
TRBJ2-3 14 . TRBD2 TRBV11-2 CASSVGTRADTQYF TGTGCCAGCAGCGTCGGGACTAGAGCAGATACGCAGTATTTT
TRBJ2-6 15 . . TRBV7-8 CASRPAGSGANVLTF TGTGCCAGCAGACCGGCAGGGTCTGGGGCCAACGTCCTGACTTTC
TRBJ2-3 15 few TRBD2 TRBV20-1 CSARGPSGLEDTQYF TGCAGTGCTAGAGGTCCCTCAGGACTAGAGGATACGCAGTATTTT
TRBJ1-6 12 few . TRBV20-1 CSAREAESPLHF TGCAGTGCACGGGAGGCGGAATCACCCCTCCACTTT
TRBJ1-2 15 . . TRBV28 CASSLSGEPNYGYTF TGTGCCAGCAGTTTATCGGGGGAGCCAAACTATGGCTACACCTTC
TRBJ2-5 14 many . TRBV20-1 CSASDARHQETQYF TGCAGTGCTAGTGACGCCAGGCACCAAGAGACCCAGTACTTC
TRBJ2-1 14 few TRBD1 TRBV6-1 CASSKGAPYNEQFF TGTGCCAGCAGTAAGGGGGCCCCCTACAATGAGCAGTTCTTC
TRBJ2-1 13 many . TRBV11-2 CASSLAVLNEQFF TGTGCCAGCAGCTTAGCTGTCCTGAATGAGCAGTTCTTC
TRBJ2-6 15 many . TRBV6-1 CASSLRNSGANVLTF TGTGCCAGCAGTCTCAGGAACTCTGGGGCCAACGTCCTGACTTTC
TRBJ2-7 13 . TRBD1 TRBV7-9 CASSQGQDHEQYF TGTGCCAGCAGCCAGGGACAGGATCACGAGCAGTACTTC
TRBJ2-3 13 few . TRBV9 CASSVALTDTQYF TGTGCCAGCAGCGTAGCTTTAACAGATACGCAGTATTTT
TRBJ1-6 14 . TRBD1 TRBV3-1 CASNTGGSNSPLHF TGTGCCAGCAATACAGGGGGCTCTAATTCACCCCTCCACTTT
TRBJ2-2 15 few TRBD1 TRBV27 CASSLGTGGSGELFF TGTGCCAGCAGTCTCGGGACAGGGGGCTCGGGGGAGCTGTTTTTT
TRBJ1-2 12 few . TRBV28 CASSTGPLGYTF TGTGCCAGCAGCACCGGGCCCCTTGGCTACACCTTC
TRBJ1-4 14 many TRBD1 TRBV5-1 CASSRSGTDEKLFF TGCGCCAGCAGCCGATCGGGGACAGATGAAAAACTGTTTTTT
TRBJ1-3 14 few . TRBV7-2 CASSFGTSGNTIYF TGTGCCAGCAGCTTTGGGACCTCTGGAAACACCATATATTTT
TRBJ1-1 12 . . TRBV12-3/TRBV12-4 CASRPGRTEAFF TGTGCCAGCAGACCGGGACGGACTGAAGCTTTCTTT
TRBJ2-1 13 few . TRBV5-1 CASSGVAYNEQFF TGCGCCAGCAGCGGGGTGGCCTACAATGAGCAGTTCTTC